The 9 T cell receptor beta chains presented below share a single source sample, sequenced in a study of blood T cell repertoires in COVID-19. TCRdb's copy holds only in-frame clones and misses some; the assay was immunoSEQ multiplex PCR. The top ten hold around 1.3% of the sample, which has approximately 270,000 clones, roughly nine tenths seen once. The sample consisted of PBMCs or T cells enriched from blood (not recorded which). The receptors derive from a human donor in a cohort exposed to, infected with or recovered from COVID-19 (not recorded which). The donor label of this sample is uncertain.

This clone was detected once. The chain employs TRBV5-4 and TRBJ2-1, with a possible D match to TRBD2 (6 bases). The CDR3 runs to 13 residues. Germline CDR1 reads SGHNT; CDR2 reads YYREEE (reference sequence). The ends were cut back, 3 bases at V and 6 bases at J, with 10 bases in the middle. The CDR3 nucleotides are TGTGCCAGCAGCTCCAGGGAGGTCAATGAGCAGTTCTTC. Its protein product is CASSSREVNEQFF.

The chain's CDR3 is CASSSYNTEAFF. CDR3 DNA: TGTGCCAGCAGCTCCTATAACACTGAAGCTTTCTTT. V and J are TRBV12-3 or TRBV12-4 and TRBJ1-1; D unclear. V dropped 6 bases and J dropped 2 bases, with 7 bases sitting between them. The CDR3 covers 12 residues.

The V gene is TRBV4-3, the J gene TRBJ1-1; unclear D gene. The CDR3 is 15 residues long. The germline CDR1 and CDR2 sequences are LGHNA and YSLEER. V dropped 1 base and J dropped 5 bases, with 14 bases sitting between them. As DNA, the CDR3 is TGCGCCAGCAGCCAAGGGATTCCCAGGCTTACTGAAGCTTTCTTT. Translated: CASSQGIPRLTEAFF.

The chain carries TRBV5-4 and TRBJ2-7, with 13 bases matching TRBD2. J lost 5 bases, V lost 3 bases, and 8 bases had no gene match. The CDR3 has 16 amino acids. In germline, CDR1 is SGHNT, CDR2 YYREEE (reference sequence). CDR3 sequence (DNA): TGTGCCAGCAGCTCCTGGGGACTAGCGGGGAGGCACGAGCAGTACTTC. It yields the protein CASSSWGLAGRHEQYF.

This chain connects TRBV7-9 to TRBJ2-1; 8 bases align to TRBD2. The CDR3 sequence is 15 residues long. The V gene end was trimmed by 1 base and the J gene end by 4 bases; junction bases not matched to a gene: 3. Germline V gene data show CDR1 as SEHNR and CDR2 as FQNEAQ (reference sequence). CDR3 protein: CASSLDGTRYNEQFF. CDR3 nucleotide sequence: TGTGCCAGCAGCTTAGACGGGACTAGATACAATGAGCAGTTCTTC.

A few counts support this clone. The chain is built from TRBV19 and TRBJ1-5; TRBD1 aligns across 7 bases. J lost 7 bases, V lost 4 bases, and 4 bases had no gene match. CDR3 length equals 13 residues. Germline V CDR1 and CDR2: LNHDA, SQIVND (reference sequence). For the CDR3, the DNA is TGTGCCAGTAGTACTGGGACAGCCCAGCCCCAGCATTTT. As protein: CASSTGTAQPQHF.

This clone was observed a single time. The chain combines TRBV2 with TRBJ1-6; D may be TRBD1 (5 bases). Germline loops: CDR1 SNHLY, CDR2 FYNNEI. This CDR3 has 15 residues. V dropped 2 bases and J dropped 6 bases, with 11 bases sitting between them. CDR3 in amino acids: CASSEREGSNSPLHF. CDR3 bases: TGTGCCAGCAGTGAAAGGGAGGGGAGTAATTCACCCCTCCACTTT.

V and J are TRBV30 and TRBJ2-7; possibly TRBD2 for D (7 bases). The CDR3 contains 13 residues. Trimming removed 2 bases from V and 7 bases from J, with 15 bases in between. CDR1 is GTSNPN, CDR2 SVGIG, per germline (reference sequence). CDR3 amino acids: CAWSFGGAGEQYF. CDR3 sequence (DNA): TGTGCCTGGAGTTTTGGGGGGGCGGGTGAGCAGTACTTC.

This sequence joins TRBV7-2 and TRBJ1-2; D possibly corresponds to TRBD1 (6 bases). The germline gives CDR1 SGHTA, CDR2 FQGNSA. CDR3 length equals 17 residues. The V end lost 5 bases, the J end lost 1 base, and 20 bases lay between the germline ends. The CDR3 spells CASSPRTGTLHNYGYTF. The CDR3 DNA follows: TGTGCCAGCAGCCCTCGAACCGGGACACTTCATAACTATGGCTACACCTTC. The variable domain in full, with the rest retrieved from reference TRBV7-2 and TRBJ1-2, is GAGVSQSPSNKVTEKGKDVELRCDPISGHTALYWYRQSLGQGLEFLIYFQGNSAPDKSGLPSDRFSAERTGGSVSTLTIQRTQQEDSAVYLCASSPRTGTLHNYGYTFGSGTRLTVV.